A single sample is the source of the 11 T cell receptor beta chains below, sequenced in a study of neoadjuvant anti-PD-1 for oral cavity cancer. TCRdb's table, derived via immunoSEQ multiplex PCR, lists solely in-frame clones and lacks some. In the table there are over 15,000 clones, 55% to 70% of which are singletons. Sequences were derived from PBMCs, sampled before nivolumab (anti-PD-1) treatment. These receptors came from a person aged 35 to 85 with oral cavity squamous cell carcinoma.

The chain has TRBV5-1 and TRBJ2-7; TRBD1 agrees at 8 bases. The CDR3 is 15 residues long. V gave up 4 bases and J gave up 5 bases; unmatched junction bases: 11. The germline gives CDR1 SGHRS, CDR2 YFSETQ. In DNA form, the CDR3 reads TGCGCCAGCAGCCTTCTAGACAGGGGTGGTCACGAGCAGTACTTC. It is translated as CASSLLDRGGHEQYF.

CDR3 amino acids: CASSVQSTGELFF. In DNA, the CDR3 is TGTGCCAGTAGTGTGCAGTCCACCGGGGAGCTGTTTTTT. This chain links TRBV19 with TRBJ2-2; D is unclear. V lost 5 bases to trimming and J lost 4 bases, with 8 bases between them. Germline V gene lookup returns CDR1 LNHDA and CDR2 SQIVND (reference sequence). This CDR3 contains 13 residues.

The chain is built from TRBV11-2 and TRBJ2-6; possible D gene TRBD1, 6 bases. The germline V gene has CDR1 SGHAT and CDR2 FQNNGV. The V end lost 5 bases, the J end lost 4 bases, and 15 bases lay between the germline ends. This CDR3 region has 16 residues. CDR3 loop: CASSGRQGPGANVLTF. The CDR3 bases are TGTGCCAGCAGCGGACGGCAGGGGCCCGGGGCCAACGTCCTGACTTTC.

CDR3 DNA sequence: TGTGCCAGCAGCTTAACGGGACTAGCCTACGAGCAGTACTTC. Translated: CASSLTGLAYEQYF. This chain joins TRBV7-2 and TRBJ2-7; 8 positions match TRBD2. Germline V lookup: CDR1 SGHTA, CDR2 FQGNSA. The CDR3 runs 14 residues. V trimming: 2 bases; J trimming: 2 bases; junction bases outside the gene matches: 2.

The chain is built from TRBV6-1 and TRBJ1-2; TRBD1 aligns across 9 bases. Per the germline V gene, CDR1 is MNHNS and CDR2 is SASEGT. The CDR3 spans 16 residues. Germline trimming cut 2 bases from V and 5 bases from J; bases unmatched to any gene: 9. CDR3: CASSEYETGGGYGYTF. In DNA, the CDR3 is TGTGCCAGCAGTGAATACGAGACAGGGGGAGGGTATGGCTACACCTTC.

The chain employs TRBV19 and TRBJ1-4; D uncertain. Deletions cut 7 bases from V and 9 bases from J, with 15 bases between. The CDR3 is 13 amino acids. CDR1 and CDR2 (germline): LNHDA, SQIVND (reference sequence). The CDR3 sequence is CASNNRRRKKLFF. The CDR3 DNA follows: TGTGCCAGTAATAACCGTCGAAGGAAAAAACTGTTTTTT.

This chain uses TRBV6-5 with TRBJ1-5; 9 bases match TRBD1. The V gene's germline CDR1 is MNHEY and CDR2 SVGAGI. The CDR3 consists of 14 residues. J was trimmed by 6 bases and V by 6 bases; bases with no gene match: 6. In DNA form, the CDR3 reads TGTGCCAGCAGCCCCCGGACAGGGGTTCAGCCCCAGCATTTT. Its protein is CASSPRTGVQPQHF.

The rearrangement joins TRBV6-1 to TRBJ2-5; possible D gene TRBD1, 6 bases. This CDR3 region has 14 residues. V was shortened by 4 bases and J by 4 bases, with 13 bases between the two germline ends. Germline V gene lookup returns CDR1 MNHNS and CDR2 SASEGT. CDR3 region: CASSGLGAGETQYF. CDR3 sequence (DNA): TGTGCCAGCAGTGGGCTGGGGGCGGGAGAGACCCAGTACTTC.

The chain recombines TRBV7-2 with TRBJ2-5; TRBD1 agrees at 7 bases. From germline, CDR1 is SGHTA and CDR2 FQGNSA. The CDR3 sequence is 15 residues long. Trimming removed 1 base from V and 2 bases from J; junction bases left unmatched: 4. The CDR3 bases are TGTGCCAGCAGCTTAGTTACAGGGGCTCAAGAGACCCAGTACTTC. It encodes CASSLVTGAQETQYF.

This clone was seen a single time. V usage is TRBV6-1 and J usage is TRBJ1-2; TRBD1 matches at 7 bases. The CDR3 contains 13 residues. CDR1 and CDR2 from the germline V gene are MNHNS and SASEGT. V dropped 4 bases and J dropped 2; count of bases not matched to a gene: 1. CDR3: CASSVDRNYGYTF. The CDR3 DNA is TGTGCCAGCAGTGTGGACAGGAACTATGGCTACACCTTC.

The chain recombines TRBV6-5 with TRBJ2-7, with TRBD1 identical over 7 bases. Germline V CDR1 and CDR2: MNHEY, SVGAGI. The CDR3 has 14 residues. The V gene end was trimmed by 5 bases and the J gene end by 3 bases; junction bases not matched to a gene: 7. CDR3 coding DNA: TGTGCCAGCAGTCCGGGACAGAGTTTCTACGAGCAGTACTTC. This gives the protein CASSPGQSFYEQYF.